A single sample gave rise to the 26 T cell receptor beta chains below, sequenced in a study of blood T cell repertoires in COVID-19. Clones were sequenced by immunoSEQ multiplex PCR, and TCRdb holds only the in-frame ones, with some missing. Among 130,000 to 150,000 clones, around 84% were seen once, and the ten largest hold about 39%. Specimen: peripheral blood. The receptors come from a human donor in a cohort sampled during active COVID-19.

The CDR3 DNA is TGCGCCAGCAGCTATAGACAGGATTCCTACGAGCAGTACTTC. Protein: CASSYRQDSYEQYF. The gene calls are TRBV5-1 and TRBJ2-7, with D possibly matching TRBD1 (6 bases). The CDR3 totals 14 residues. The germline CDR1 and CDR2 sequences are SGHRS and YFSETQ. V lost 3 bases to trimming and J lost 1 base, with 11 bases between them. The full variable domain, its missing parts supplied by reference TRBV5-1 and TRBJ2-7, is KAGVTQTPRYLIKTRGQQVTLSCSPISGHRSVSWYQQTPGQGLQFLFEYFSETQRNKGNFPGRFSGRQFSNSRSEMNVSTLELGDSALYLCASSYRQDSYEQYFGPGTRLTVT.

The gene calls are TRBV5-4 and TRBJ2-3; D is unclear. Germline loops: CDR1 SGHNT, CDR2 YYREEE (reference sequence). The CDR3 extends over 13 amino acids. Trimming shortened V by 4 bases and J by 6 bases, and 12 bases separated the two germline ends. CDR3: CASSDTAIDTQYF. CDR3 coding DNA: TGTGCCAGCAGCGATACCGCTATTGATACGCAGTATTTT.

This chain connects TRBV7-9 to TRBJ1-6; the match to TRBD1 covers 8 bases. This CDR3 is built from 15 residues. Germline values: CDR1 SEHNR, CDR2 FQNEAQ (reference sequence). With V trimmed by 5 bases and J by 4 bases, 4 bases remained unmatched. CDR3 sequence reads: CASSPQGVYNSPLHF. The CDR3 nucleotides read TGTGCCAGCAGCCCACAGGGGGTGTATAATTCACCCCTCCACTTT.

The chain couples TRBV13 to TRBJ1-1; 7 positions agree with TRBD1. The CDR3 loop spans 16 amino acids. CDR1 is PRHDT, CDR2 FYEKMQ, per germline (reference sequence). Trimming at V came to 5 bases and at J to 0 bases, leaving 9 bases not matched to a gene. CDR3 nucleotides: TGTGCCAGCAGCCCCTGGGACAGCCGTATGAACACTGAAGCTTTCTTT. Translating gives CASSPWDSRMNTEAFF.

CDR3 coding DNA: TGTGCCATCAGTGAGTCAGTTACTGCCCCTTCTGGGGCCAACGTCCTGACTTTC. It yields the protein CAISESVTAPSGANVLTF. The gene calls are TRBV10-3 and TRBJ2-6, with D hard to call. The germline V gene encodes CDR1 ENHRY and CDR2 SYGVKD. The CDR3 consists of 18 residues. Trimming shortened V by 0 bases and J by 1 base, and 13 bases separated the two germline ends.

The chain is built from TRBV6-5 and TRBJ1-2; D is perhaps TRBD1 (6 bases). Trimming removed 0 bases at V and 7 bases at J, with 12 bases between. There are 14 residues in the CDR3. Germline V gene lookup returns CDR1 MNHEY and CDR2 SVGAGI. The CDR3, as DNA: TGTGCCAGCAGTTACTCGGGCGGGGGCGGTGGCTACACCTTC. It specifies CASSYSGGGGGYTF.

This chain joins TRBV28 and TRBJ1-5; D possibly corresponds to TRBD1 (5 bases). CDR1 MDHEN and CDR2 SYDVKM come from the germline V gene. Trimming removed 2 bases at V and 4 bases at J, with 18 bases between. The length of the CDR3 is 17 residues. The CDR3 protein is CASSLTGLQELNQPQHF. For the CDR3, the DNA is TGTGCCAGCAGTTTAACGGGACTACAGGAGCTTAATCAGCCCCAGCATTTT.

Only one count was recorded for this clone. CDR3 sequence (DNA): TGTGCCAGCAGTTTTAGGGGCTCAGATGGCTACACCTTC. Amino acid sequence: CASSFRGSDGYTF. The V call is TRBV12-3 or TRBV12-4, the J call TRBJ1-2; TRBD1 is a possible D gene (5 bases). The CDR3 consists of 13 residues. Trimming removed 3 bases from V and 6 bases from J, with 11 bases in between.

The chain uses TRBV29-1 and TRBJ1-2; tentatively, D is TRBD1 (6 bases). The V and J ends lost 6 bases and 6 bases respectively, with 11 bases between them. Germline lookup yields CDR1 SQVTM and CDR2 ANQGSEA. CDR3 length equals 11 residues. For the CDR3, the DNA is TGCAGCGTGTTAAGGGGGAATGGCTACACCTTC. Protein product: CSVLRGNGYTF.

This chain joins TRBV15 and TRBJ1-2; D may be TRBD1 (6 bases). The CDR3 runs 13 residues. V lost 0 bases to trimming and J lost 9 bases, with 11 bases between them. The germline CDR1 and CDR2 sequences are LNHNV and YYDKDF (reference sequence). This CDR3 is CATSREQGERYTF. In DNA, the CDR3 is TGTGCCACCAGCAGAGAACAGGGCGAACGCTACACCTTC. Based on the CDR3 plus reference TRBV15 and TRBJ1-2, the full variable domain is DAMVIQNPRYQVTQFGKPVTLSCSQTLNHNVMYWYQQKSSQAPKLLFHYYDKDFNNEADTPDNFQSRRPNTSFCFLDIRSPGLGDTAMYLCATSREQGERYTFGSGTRLTVV.

V gene TRBV6-5 combines with J gene TRBJ1-6; 8 bases are shared with TRBD1. The CDR3 totals 13 residues. Germline lookup yields CDR1 MNHEY and CDR2 SVGAGI. V was clipped by 6 bases and J by 11 bases; unmatched bases: 6. The CDR3 reads CASSLDRVAPLHF. The DNA for the CDR3 is TGTGCCAGCAGCCTGGACAGGGTGGCACCCCTCCACTTT.

The chain recombines TRBV5-5 with TRBJ2-2; 10 bases align to TRBD1. The V segment lost 5 bases and the J segment 5 bases; nucleotides outside the gene matches: 9. The CDR3 has 16 amino acids. CDR1 and CDR2 (germline): SGHKS, YYEKEE (reference sequence). Here the CDR3 DNA reads TGTGCCAGCAGGAAGGACAGGGGGTTTGGTACCGGGGAGCTGTTTTTT. Translated, it gives CASRKDRGFGTGELFF.

This chain uses TRBV7-2 with TRBJ1-1, with D possibly being TRBD1 (5 bases). CDR1 is SGHTA and CDR2 is FQGNSA in the germline V gene. The V and J ends lost 2 bases and 3 bases respectively, with 16 bases between them. The CDR3 has 16 residues. CDR3 in amino acids: CASSLRGGAQDTEAFF. CDR3 coding DNA: TGTGCCAGCAGCTTACGTGGCGGGGCGCAGGACACTGAAGCTTTCTTT.

J is TRBJ1-1 and V is TRBV30, with 7 positions matching TRBD1. The CDR3 runs 14 residues. Germline-derived CDR1 and CDR2 are GTSNPN and SVGIG (reference sequence). Trimming at V came to 3 bases and at J to 2 bases, leaving 6 bases not matched to a gene. The CDR3 nucleotides are TGTGCCTGGAGCCGTCCAGGGGGAAACACTGAAGCTTTCTTT. Translated, it gives CAWSRPGGNTEAFF. Using reference TRBV30 and TRBJ1-1 for the parts outside the CDR3, the full variable domain is SQTIHQWPATLVQPVGSPLSLECTVEGTSNPNLYWYRQAAGRGLQLLFYSVGIGQISSEVPQNLSASRPQDRQFILSSKKLLLSDSGFYLCAWSRPGGNTEAFFGQGTRLTVV.

The chain recombines TRBV7-2 with TRBJ1-1; TRBD1 matches 8 bases. V lost 9 bases to trimming and J lost 5 bases; unmatched junction nucleotides: 11. The germline CDR1 and CDR2 sequences are SGHTA and FQGNSA. The CDR3 is 14 amino acids. CDR3 protein: CARLVQGVGTEAFF. CDR3 nucleotide sequence: TGTGCCAGGTTAGTACAGGGGGTAGGGACTGAAGCTTTCTTT.

J is TRBJ2-3 and V is TRBV27; 9 bases are shared with TRBD1. This CDR3 has 17 amino acids. J gave up 4 bases and V 1 base, and 9 bases lay outside the gene matches. In germline, CDR1 is MNHEY, CDR2 SMNVEV (reference sequence). The CDR3 is CASSLYPSGTGPDTQYF. The CDR3 DNA reads TGTGCCAGCAGTTTATACCCTTCCGGGACAGGGCCAGATACGCAGTATTTT.

V usage is TRBV5-4 and J usage is TRBJ2-1; D might be TRBD2 (7 bases). The V and J ends lost 3 bases and 1 base respectively, with 14 bases between them. The CDR3 length is 16 residues. Germline CDR1 reads SGHNT; CDR2 reads YYREEE (reference sequence). The CDR3: CASSSPGGVSYNEQFF. The CDR3 nucleotides read TGTGCCAGCAGCTCCCCGGGGGGCGTGTCCTACAATGAGCAGTTCTTC.

V gene TRBV2 combines with J gene TRBJ1-5; D is unclear. This CDR3 region has 13 residues. Trimming cost V 8 bases and J 2 bases, with 10 bases left between them. Germline V gene lookup returns CDR1 SNHLY and CDR2 FYNNEI. The CDR3 DNA follows: TGTGCCAGCGGGGTGGGAGGCAATCAGCCCCAGCATTTT. This gives the protein CASGVGGNQPQHF.

V is TRBV30 and J is TRBJ2-3; 10 nucleotides agree with TRBD2. The V gene end was trimmed by 4 bases and the J gene end by 3 bases; junction bases not matched to a gene: 7. Germline CDR1 reads GTSNPN; CDR2 reads SVGIG (reference sequence). This CDR3 has 15 amino acids. The CDR3 spells CAWTLSGGGTDTQYF. The DNA of the CDR3 is TGTGCCTGGACCCTAAGCGGGGGGGGTACAGATACGCAGTATTTT.

The rearrangement links TRBV5-6 to TRBJ2-5; weak D call: TRBD2 (6 bases). Germline lookup yields CDR1 SGHDT and CDR2 YYEEEE. There are 15 residues in the CDR3. Trimming pared 0 bases from V and 2 bases from J, leaving 11 bases between. CDR3 nucleotides: TGTGCCAGCAGCTTGGGGGCGGGGATACAAGAGACCCAGTACTTC. Translating it yields CASSLGAGIQETQYF.

CDR3 region: CASLESGGSTDTQYF. The CDR3 DNA reads TGTGCCAGCTTGGAGAGCGGGGGAAGCACAGATACGCAGTATTTT. This chain links TRBV2 with TRBJ2-3, with 8 positions matching TRBD2. Germline assignment: CDR1 SNHLY and CDR2 FYNNEI. The CDR3 extends over 15 amino acids. With 8 bases clipped from V and 0 bases from J, the junction kept 7 bases outside the gene matches.

The chain joins TRBV20-1 to TRBJ1-2, with D tentatively TRBD1 (5 bases). Germline-derived CDR1 and CDR2 are DFQATT and SNEGSKA (reference sequence). The V end was cut by 4 bases, the J end by 7 bases, with 10 bases between. The CDR3 consists of 11 residues. The CDR3 region is CSAMGGGGYTF. The CDR3 nucleotides read TGCAGTGCTATGGGGGGAGGTGGCTACACCTTC.

CDR3: CASSSLDSHNSPLHF. Written as DNA, the CDR3 is TGTGCCAGCAGCAGCTTAGACAGTCATAATTCACCCCTCCACTTT. J is TRBJ1-6 and V is TRBV9, with a tentative D call TRBD1 (5 bases). CDR3 size: 15 residues. The V gene's germline CDR1 is SGDLS and CDR2 YYNGEE. V was cut by 4 bases and J by 5 bases, with 13 bases left in between.

J is TRBJ1-3 and V is TRBV29-1, with D maybe TRBD1 (5 bases). This CDR3 is built from 15 residues. Trimming left V 4 bases short and J 0 bases short, with 13 bases between. Germline V CDR1 and CDR2: SQVTM, ANQGSEA. The CDR3 spells CSVGVTASSGNTIYF. The CDR3 coding sequence is TGCAGCGTTGGGGTGACAGCAAGCTCTGGAAACACCATATATTTT.

V usage is TRBV6-9 and J usage is TRBJ1-6; D is undetermined. The V gene lost 5 bases and the J gene lost 0 bases, with 11 bases spanning the gap. CDR1 and CDR2 from the germline V gene are MNHGY and SVAAGI. CDR3 length: 16 residues. The CDR3 spells CASSPDRSSYNSPLHF. The CDR3 DNA follows: TGTGCCAGCAGTCCCGACCGGAGCTCCTATAATTCACCCCTCCACTTT.

V and J are TRBV7-8 and TRBJ1-1; D is ambiguous. This CDR3 is 16 amino acids long. V was cut by 5 bases and J by 4 bases, with 20 bases left in between. The germline V gene has CDR1 SGHVS and CDR2 FQNEAQ. The CDR3 sequence is CASSPHERSLGTEAFF. In nucleotides, the CDR3 is TGTGCCAGCAGCCCACACGAGAGGAGTTTGGGCACTGAAGCTTTCTTT.